This TCR beta chain originates from a study of shared clonotypes between healthy human individuals. Background on the study: The study enrolled a couple of women and a few men aged 18 to 49.

Per the study methods: ImmunoSEQ junction-only sequences lacked quality scores, so their filtering differed. Sequenced by immunoSEQ multiplex PCR; TCRdb stores in-frame clones only, minus some. D and trimming come from the DNA, and the V and J calls and clone size come from that table. The sample gives approximately 720,000 clones, 72% of which show up once; about 2% is in the top ten. Findings of the study overall: Among non-shared clonotypes, generation probabilities were lower than among those shared by all four donors. Clonotype sharing among the donors was expected to vary with sequencing depth.

This clone was found a few times. The antigen remains unidentified. The clonotype comes from a woman in her twenties or thirties in good health. Sequencing used memory CD4+ T cells sorted from blood. Subset given: CD45RA-negative fraction.

As DNA, the CDR3 is TGTGCCAGCAGCTTAGTTCGGGCAGGGGGGCCGGGGACCCAGTACTTC. Residues: CASSLVRAGGPGTQYF. The V call is TRBV11-2, the J call TRBJ2-5; D might be TRBD1 (7 bases). Trimming removed 1 base from V and 7 bases from J, with 19 bases in between. This CDR3 has 16 amino acids. The germline V gene encodes CDR1 SGHAT and CDR2 FQNNGV. Full variable domain (rest looked up from reference TRBV11-2 and TRBJ2-5): EAGVAQSPRYKIIEKRQSVAFWCNPISGHATLYWYQQILGQGPKLLIQFQNNGVVDDSQLPKDRFSAERLKGVDSTLKIQPAKLEDSAVYLCASSLVRAGGPGTQYFGPGTRLLVL.